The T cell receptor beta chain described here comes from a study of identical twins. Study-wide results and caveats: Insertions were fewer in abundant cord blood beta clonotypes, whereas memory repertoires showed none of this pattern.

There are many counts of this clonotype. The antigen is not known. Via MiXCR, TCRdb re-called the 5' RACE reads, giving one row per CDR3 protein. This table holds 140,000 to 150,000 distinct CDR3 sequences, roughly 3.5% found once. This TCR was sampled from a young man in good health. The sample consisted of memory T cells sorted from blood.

CDR3 residues: CASSQDRAVGQFF. The CDR3 region has the DNA TGCGCCAGCAGCCAAGATAGGGCCGTGGGACAGTTCTTC. The chain couples TRBV4-3 to TRBJ2-1; D gene ambiguous. V was shortened by 0 bases and J by 13 bases, with 13 bases between the two germline ends. CDR1 is LGHNA, CDR2 YSLEER, per germline. This CDR3 region has 13 residues.